The present TCR beta chain was sequenced within a study of cytomegalovirus exposure and HLA in healthy donors. Overall study findings and caveats: A list of 164 TCR beta chains associated with cytomegalovirus was given. Donors belonging to an Asian-associated ancestry cluster reportedly showed fewer N-insertions in productive TCRs than the approximately 670-donor mean, according to what a later analysis found. In all likelihood, a cluster of highly shared sequence variants was a sequencing artifact. Roughly even sequencing depth across donors was the assumption behind the presence/absence analyses.

The germline gives CDR1 SNHLY, CDR2 FYNNEI. V gave up 7 bases and J gave up 0 bases, with 16 bases separating them. The CDR3 totals 16 residues. Use of 60 Vbeta and 13 Jbeta primers characterized the PCR. TCRdb's table, derived via immunoSEQ multiplex PCR, lists solely in-frame clones and lacks some. The sample has approximately 110,000 clones, under 85% seen once. About this clone: Its antigen is unidentified.

The gene calls are TRBV2 and TRBJ1-5; the D is unclear. The source of this sequence is a human donor in good health. The sample taken for sequencing was PBMCs. In nucleotides, the CDR3 is TGTGCCAGCACTCTCGAGCGGGGTGGTAGCAATCAGCCCCAGCATTTT. Residues: CASTLERGGSNQPQHF.